The clone carrying this T cell receptor beta chain was detected a few times. Antigen: not known. Trimming at V came to 5 bases and at J to 3 bases, leaving 3 bases not matched to a gene. CDR3 length: 14 amino acids. Germline CDR1 and CDR2: SEHNR and FQNEAQ (reference sequence). This sample was included in a study of identical twins. Study-wide findings and caveats: Beta clonotypes that were abundant in cord blood contained fewer insertions, a pattern absent from memory repertoires.

TCRdb recomputed calls from the 5' RACE reads with MiXCR, one row per CDR3 protein. The sample holds 500,000 to 600,000 distinct CDR3 sequences, roughly a fifth seen once. The data also belong to a second study, concerning T cells expressing NK-cell markers. Per that paper: TCR beta repertoires came from sorted CD3+CD56+NKG2C+, CD3+CD56+NKG2C- and CD3+CD56-NKG2C+ T cells. Of CD8+ T cells, about 1.0-8% belonged to dominant NKG2C+ clonotypes in 5 to 7 donors.

The receptor comes from a woman aged 18-29 years in good health. The gene calls are TRBV7-9 and TRBJ1-5, with TRBD1 identical over 8 bases. The specimen was CD4+ T cells sorted from blood. The CDR3 coding sequence is TGTGCCAGCAGCCAGGACAGGGTCAATCAGCCCCAGCATTTT. Its protein is CASSQDRVNQPQHF.